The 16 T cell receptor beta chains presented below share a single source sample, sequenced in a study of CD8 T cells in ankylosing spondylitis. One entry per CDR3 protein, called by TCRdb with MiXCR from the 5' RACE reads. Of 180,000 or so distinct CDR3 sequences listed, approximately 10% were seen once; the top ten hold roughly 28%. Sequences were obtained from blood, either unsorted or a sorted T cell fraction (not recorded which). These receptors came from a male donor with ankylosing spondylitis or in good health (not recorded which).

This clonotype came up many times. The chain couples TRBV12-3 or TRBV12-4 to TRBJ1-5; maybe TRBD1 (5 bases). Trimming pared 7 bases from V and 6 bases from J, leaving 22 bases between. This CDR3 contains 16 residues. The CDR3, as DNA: TGTGCCAGCAATTCTCACCTCGGGGGGGTGCCTCAGCCCCAGCATTTT. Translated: CASNSHLGGVPQPQHF.

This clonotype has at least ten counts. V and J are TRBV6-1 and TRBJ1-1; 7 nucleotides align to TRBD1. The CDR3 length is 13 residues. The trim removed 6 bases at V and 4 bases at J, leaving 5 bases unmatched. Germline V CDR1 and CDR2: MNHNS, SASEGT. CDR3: CASRLQGGTEAFF. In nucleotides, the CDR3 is TGTGCCAGCAGACTTCAGGGGGGCACTGAAGCTTTCTTT.

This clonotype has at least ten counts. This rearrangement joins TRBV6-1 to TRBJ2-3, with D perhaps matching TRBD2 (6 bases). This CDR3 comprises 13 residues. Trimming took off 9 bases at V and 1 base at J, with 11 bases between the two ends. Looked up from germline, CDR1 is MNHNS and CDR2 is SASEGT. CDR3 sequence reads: CASREYGTDTQYF. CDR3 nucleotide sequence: TGTGCCAGTCGGGAGTATGGCACAGATACGCAGTATTTT.

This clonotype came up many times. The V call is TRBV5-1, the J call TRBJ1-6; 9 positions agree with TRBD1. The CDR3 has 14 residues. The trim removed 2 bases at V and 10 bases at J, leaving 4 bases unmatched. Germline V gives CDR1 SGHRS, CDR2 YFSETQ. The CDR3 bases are TGCGCCAGCAGCTTCGACAGGGGGGGATCACCCCTCCACTTT. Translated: CASSFDRGGSPLHF.

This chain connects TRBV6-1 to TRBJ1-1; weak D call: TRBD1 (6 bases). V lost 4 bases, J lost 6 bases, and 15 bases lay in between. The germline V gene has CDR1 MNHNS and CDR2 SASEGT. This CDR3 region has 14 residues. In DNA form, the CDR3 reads TGTGCCAGCAGTGGCGGGGGGGGCAGGCCTGAAGCTTTCTTT. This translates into CASSGGGGRPEAFF.

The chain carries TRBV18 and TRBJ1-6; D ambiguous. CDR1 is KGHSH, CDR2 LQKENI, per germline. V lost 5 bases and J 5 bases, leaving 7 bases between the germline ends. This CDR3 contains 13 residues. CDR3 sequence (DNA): TGTGCCAGCTCAGGGCAGAATAATTCACCCCTCCACTTT. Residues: CASSGQNNSPLHF.

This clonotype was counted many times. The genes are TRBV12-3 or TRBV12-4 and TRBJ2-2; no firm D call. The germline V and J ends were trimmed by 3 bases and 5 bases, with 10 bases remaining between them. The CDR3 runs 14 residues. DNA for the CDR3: TGTGCCAGCAGTTTTTCGGCCGCGACCGGGGAGCTGTTTTTT. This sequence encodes CASSFSAATGELFF.

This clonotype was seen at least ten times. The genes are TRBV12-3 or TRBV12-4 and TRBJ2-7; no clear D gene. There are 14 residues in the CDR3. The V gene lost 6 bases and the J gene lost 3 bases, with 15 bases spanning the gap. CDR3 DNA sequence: TGTGCCAGCAGACCGCGGACCAGTTTCTACGAGCAGTACTTC. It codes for CASRPRTSFYEQYF.

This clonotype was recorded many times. The CDR3 DNA reads TGCAGTGCTAGAGGCGGGGAACAGCCCCAGCATTTT. Translating it yields CSARGGEQPQHF. The chain carries TRBV20-1 and TRBJ1-5; the D is unclear. V was pared by 1 base and J by 7 bases, with 8 bases between. This CDR3 has 12 amino acids. Per the germline V gene, CDR1 is DFQATT and CDR2 is SNEGSKA (reference sequence).

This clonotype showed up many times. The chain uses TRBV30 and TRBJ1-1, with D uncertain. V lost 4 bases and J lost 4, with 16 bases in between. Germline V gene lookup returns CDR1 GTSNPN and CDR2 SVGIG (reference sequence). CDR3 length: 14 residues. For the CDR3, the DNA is TGTGCCTGGACCTTTCCGGGAGTAAGCACTGAAGCTTTCTTT. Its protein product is CAWTFPGVSTEAFF.

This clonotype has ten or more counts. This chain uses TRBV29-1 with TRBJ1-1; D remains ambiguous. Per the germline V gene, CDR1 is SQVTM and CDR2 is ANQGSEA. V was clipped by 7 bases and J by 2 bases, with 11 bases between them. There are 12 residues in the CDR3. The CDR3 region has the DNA TGCAGCGGCGGAAAGGCCAACACTGAAGCTTTCTTT. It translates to CSGGKANTEAFF.

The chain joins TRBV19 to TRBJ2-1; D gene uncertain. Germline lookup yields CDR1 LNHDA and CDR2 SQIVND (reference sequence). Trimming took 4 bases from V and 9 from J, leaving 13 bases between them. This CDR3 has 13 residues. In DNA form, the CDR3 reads TGTGCCAGTAGTAGGTCCTCATTTCGTGAGCAGTTCTTC. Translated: CASSRSSFREQFF.

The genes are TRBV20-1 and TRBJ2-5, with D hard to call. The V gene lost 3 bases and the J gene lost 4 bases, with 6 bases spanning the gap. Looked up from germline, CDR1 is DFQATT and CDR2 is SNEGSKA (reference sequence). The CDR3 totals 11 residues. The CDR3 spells CSARNLETQYF. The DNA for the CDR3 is TGCAGTGCTAGGAACCTAGAGACCCAGTACTTC.

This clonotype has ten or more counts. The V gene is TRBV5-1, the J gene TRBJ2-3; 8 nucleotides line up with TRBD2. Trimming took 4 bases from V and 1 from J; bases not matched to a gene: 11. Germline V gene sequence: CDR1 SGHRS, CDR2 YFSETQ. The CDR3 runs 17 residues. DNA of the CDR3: TGCGCCAGCAGCGACAGTAGCGGGGTTTTCGGCACAGATACGCAGTATTTT. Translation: CASSDSSGVFGTDTQYF. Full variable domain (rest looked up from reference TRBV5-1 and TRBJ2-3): KAGVTQTPRYLIKTRGQQVTLSCSPISGHRSVSWYQQTPGQGLQFLFEYFSETQRNKGNFPGRFSGRQFSNSRSEMNVSTLELGDSALYLCASSDSSGVFGTDTQYFGPGTRLTVL.

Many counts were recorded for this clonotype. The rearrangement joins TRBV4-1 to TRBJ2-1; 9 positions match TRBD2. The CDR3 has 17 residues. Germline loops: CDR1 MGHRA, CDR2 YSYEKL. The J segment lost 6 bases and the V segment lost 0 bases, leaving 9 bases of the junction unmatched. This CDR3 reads CASSQDKSGRSSNEQFF. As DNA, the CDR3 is TGCGCCAGCAGCCAAGATAAGAGCGGGAGGTCTTCCAATGAGCAGTTCTTC.

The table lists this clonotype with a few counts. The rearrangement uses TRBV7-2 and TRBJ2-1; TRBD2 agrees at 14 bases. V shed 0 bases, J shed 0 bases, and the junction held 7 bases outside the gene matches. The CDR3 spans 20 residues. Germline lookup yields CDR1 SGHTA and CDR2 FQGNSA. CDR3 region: CASSLALTSGRVSSYNEQFF. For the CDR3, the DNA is TGTGCCAGCAGCTTAGCGCTGACTAGCGGGAGGGTCAGCTCCTACAATGAGCAGTTCTTC.